This record covers a single TCR beta chain. Its antigen remains unidentified. This sample is part of a study of T cell repertoires in cytomegalovirus infection. Looking at the study overall: Use of recently identified HLA-C-restricted and well-studied HLA-B-restricted CMV epitopes was part of the study. Signatures in public TCR beta sequences pointed to both CMV infection and matching HLA type. Study conclusions and caveats: Across the ex vivo response, the dominant clonotypes were HLA-C-restricted CMV-specific TCR beta clonotypes.

Germline lookup yields CDR1 MNHEY and CDR2 SMNVEV (reference sequence). The V and J ends lost 6 bases and 4 bases, in that order; junction bases with no gene match: 8. The CDR3 loop spans 14 amino acids. TCRdb reprocessed the reads with MiXCR, giving one entry per CDR3 protein. The data show fewer than 1,000,000 distinct CDR3 sequences, with under 40% seen just once and 13% held by the top ten. The sample consisted of cultured CD8+ T cells from PBMCs, taken from culture after CMV antigen stimulation. The chain joins TRBV27 to TRBJ1-1; 7 bases line up with TRBD1. This clonotype originated in a human donor in good health (CMV status not recorded). Some clones in this sample may be carry-over from other donors' samples. In nucleotides, the CDR3 is TGTGCCAGCAGCACAGGGGCGGAAGGCACTGAAGCTTTCTTT. This codes for CASSTGAEGTEAFF.